This TCR beta chain is drawn from a study of OX40 agonist ivuxolimab in advanced cancers. Study-wide results and caveats: Among expanded peripheral T cells, antigen specificity went undetermined. Certain nonresponders likewise exhibited a low normalized T-cell clonal expansion.

Sequenced by immunoSEQ multiplex PCR; TCRdb stores in-frame clones only, minus some. The sample lists some 62,000 clones, more than 85% occurring once. This clone was counted a single time. Its specificity is unknown. CDR3 length: 14 residues. Trimming pared 0 bases from V and 1 base from J, leaving 6 bases between. Germline CDR1 and CDR2: PRHDT and FYEKMQ (reference sequence). Systemic immunosuppression or a history of autoimmune disease excluded patients. The chain recombines TRBV13 with TRBJ1-1; D is unresolved. This TCR derives from an adult with an advanced solid tumor such as melanoma, head and neck, liver or kidney cancer. The sample in question was CD4+ or CD8+ T cells sorted from blood, obtained in a trial of the OX40 agonist ivuxolimab. This CDR3 is CASSLGPGNTEAFF. Here the CDR3 DNA reads TGTGCCAGCAGCTTAGGACCCGGGAACACTGAAGCTTTCTTT.